The 15 T cell receptor beta chains reported below all come from one sample, sequenced in a study of blood T cells in healthy people across ages. A J-beta primer mix and a sample-barcoded 5' primer were used in a second PCR of roughly 6 to 11 cycles. TCRdb re-called the 5' RACE reads through MiXCR, storing one row per CDR3 protein. The data show roughly 1,300,000 distinct CDR3 sequences, almost 60% seen once. Sequencing was carried out using blood. These receptors all stem from a man between 18 and 35 years old in good health.

The CDR3 loop reads CSARDRGQGTNYGYTF. CDR3 in DNA: TGCAGTGCTAGAGATCGAGGGCAGGGCACTAACTATGGCTACACCTTC. This chain links TRBV20-1 with TRBJ1-2; D is perhaps TRBD1 (5 bases). Germline V lookup: CDR1 DFQATT, CDR2 SNEGSKA (reference sequence). CDR3 length equals 16 residues. V was trimmed by 0 bases and J by 0 bases, leaving 14 bases between them.

CDR3 DNA sequence: TGTGCCAGCAGGACGGGGGGTTTTAACAATGAGCAGTTCTTC. This encodes CASRTGGFNNEQFF. The chain employs TRBV6-1 and TRBJ2-1; TRBD2 matches 7 bases. The CDR3 loop spans 14 amino acids. The trim removed 6 bases at V and 5 bases at J, leaving 7 bases unmatched. The germline gives CDR1 MNHNS, CDR2 SASEGT.

In this sample, this clonotype turned up a few times. J is TRBJ2-4 and V is TRBV12-5; no firm D call. The CDR3 runs to 14 residues. Germline CDR1 reads LGHNT; CDR2 reads FRNRAP. The ends were cut back, 7 bases at V and 3 bases at J, with 13 bases in the middle. The DNA of the CDR3 is TGTGCTAGTGCCGACCCCGGATTCAAAAACATTCAGTACTTC. Residues: CASADPGFKNIQYF. Full variable domain (missing parts from reference TRBV12-5 and TRBJ2-4): DARVTQTPRHKVTEMGQEVTMRCQPILGHNTVFWYRQTMMQGLELLAYFRNRAPLDDSGMPKDRFSAEMPDATLATLKIQPSEPRDSAVYFCASADPGFKNIQYFGAGTRLSVL.

The chain has TRBV29-1 and TRBJ2-1; 7 positions agree with TRBD2. Germline V lookup: CDR1 SQVTM, CDR2 ANQGSEA. The CDR3 totals 16 residues. V was pared by 0 bases and J by 4 bases, with 9 bases of the junction left unmatched. The CDR3 protein is CSVEDGASGIYNEQFF. CDR3 bases: TGCAGCGTTGAAGATGGTGCTAGCGGCATTTACAATGAGCAGTTCTTC.

This clonotype occurred a few times. The chain links TRBV12-3 or TRBV12-4 to TRBJ2-7, with a weak D call TRBD2 (6 bases). Deletions cut 5 bases from V and 5 bases from J, with 16 bases between. There are 14 residues in the CDR3. The DNA of the CDR3 is TGTGCCAGCAGTCCCGGAGGGGTGAGGAACGAGCAGTACTTC. Its protein product is CASSPGGVRNEQYF.

The J gene is TRBJ2-3, the V gene TRBV10-3; 7 nucleotides agree with TRBD2. V was pared by 6 bases and J by 2 bases, with 5 bases of the junction left unmatched. This CDR3 has 14 amino acids. Germline CDR1 is ENHRY and CDR2 is SYGVKD. The CDR3 sequence: CAISAGEITDTQYF. The CDR3 DNA follows: TGTGCCATCAGCGCGGGAGAGATCACAGATACGCAGTATTTT.

The chain links TRBV6-2 or TRBV6-3 to TRBJ2-1, with 8 bases aligning to TRBD1. Trimming cost V 4 bases and J 5 bases; bases outside gene matches: 7. This CDR3 region has 15 residues. CDR1 and CDR2 from the germline V gene are MNHEY and SVGEGT. Here the CDR3 reads CASSFRGLLNNEQFF. The CDR3 DNA follows: TGTGCCAGCAGTTTCAGGGGGCTGCTTAACAATGAGCAGTTCTTC.

This clonotype has just a few counts. In DNA, the CDR3 is TGCGCCAGCACCTATAACCGGGACTATCGTTGCGAGCAGTACTTC. Translating gives CASTYNRDYRCEQYF. The rearrangement uses TRBV5-1 and TRBJ2-7; 7 nucleotides line up with TRBD2. Germline CDR1 reads SGHRS; CDR2 reads YFSETQ. V shed 6 bases, J shed 6 bases, and the junction held 15 bases outside the gene matches. This CDR3 spans 15 amino acids.

The chain employs TRBV14 and TRBJ1-6, with D possibly being TRBD1 (5 bases). The V gene's germline CDR1 is SGHDN and CDR2 FVKESK. This CDR3 region has 14 residues. The germline V and J ends were trimmed by 2 bases and 9 bases, with 11 bases remaining between them. The CDR3 region has the DNA TGTGCCAGCAGCCAAAAGTGGGGGGGTTCACCCCTCCACTTT. Translating gives CASSQKWGGSPLHF.

The CDR3 loop reads CASSQEPSGGAFLSYEQYF. CDR3 DNA sequence: TGCGCCAGCAGCCAAGAACCGAGCGGGGGGGCCTTTCTTTCGTACGAGCAGTACTTC. The chain carries TRBV4-1 and TRBJ2-7; 10 nucleotides align to TRBD2. Looked up from germline, CDR1 is MGHRA and CDR2 is YSYEKL. The CDR3 consists of 19 residues. V shed 0 bases, J shed 4 bases, and the junction held 15 bases outside the gene matches.

The chain employs TRBV3-1 and TRBJ2-1; 12 nucleotides agree with TRBD2. The CDR3 consists of 16 residues. Germline CDR1 and CDR2: LGHDT and YNNKEL (reference sequence). V trimming: 3 bases; J trimming: 6 bases; junction bases outside the gene matches: 6. CDR3 in amino acids: CASSHLAGGLSNEQFF. CDR3 DNA: TGTGCCAGCAGCCACCTAGCGGGGGGGCTCTCCAATGAGCAGTTCTTC.

The CDR3 bases are TGTGCCAGCAGCTTAGTTTCAGCACCGAGCACAGATACGCAGTATTTT. Protein sequence: CASSLVSAPSTDTQYF. The chain recombines TRBV7-2 with TRBJ2-3; D gene ambiguous. The CDR3 extends over 16 amino acids. V lost 1 base and J 0 bases, leaving 11 bases between the germline ends. Per the germline V gene, CDR1 is SGHTA and CDR2 is FQGNSA.

The genes are TRBV12-3 or TRBV12-4 and TRBJ2-4; 9 nucleotides agree with TRBD1. The J segment lost 6 bases and the V segment lost 4 bases, leaving 7 bases of the junction unmatched. This CDR3 has 15 residues. As DNA, the CDR3 is TGTGCCAGCAGTTCCCGGGACAGGGAGGGAAACATTCAGTACTTC. This translates into CASSSRDREGNIQYF.

This clonotype was detected a few times. CDR3: CASSLSLVVRSDTQYF. The DNA for the CDR3 is TGTGCCAGCAGCTTATCCCTGGTGGTTAGATCAGATACGCAGTATTTT. This rearrangement joins TRBV7-2 to TRBJ2-3, with D unresolved. CDR1 SGHTA and CDR2 FQGNSA come from the germline V gene. V was pared by 2 bases and J by 4 bases, with 16 bases between. The CDR3 is 16 residues long.

Remarks on this clonotype: Germline is not matched at one junction end, which may reflect a read error. The chain joins TRBV20-1 to TRBJ2-1; D perhaps matches TRBD1 (5 bases). The CDR3 extends over 16 amino acids. CDR1 DFQATT and CDR2 SNEGSKA come from the germline V gene (reference sequence). This chain's CDR3 is CSAPLGPRISNNEQFF. The DNA for the CDR3 is TGCAGTGCCCCGTTGGGGCCCAGGATCTCCAACAATGAGCAGTTCTTC.